This T cell receptor (beta chain) was observed in a study of early T cells in non-severe SARS-CoV-2 infection. In the study overall: Chains from this unsorted whole-blood bulk RNA could not be paired. Study-level results: Anti-spike CD8 responses were favored in VDJdb matching, and private and CD4 specificities were missed.

TCRdb recomputed calls from the 5' RACE reads with MiXCR, one row per CDR3 protein. This sample has tens of thousands of distinct CDR3 sequences, with about 13% found just once. The germline V gene has CDR1 MNHEY and CDR2 SVGEGT. J lost 2 bases, V lost 8 bases, and 5 bases had no gene match. The CDR3 has 13 residues. This clonotype was counted at least ten times. The antigen remains undetermined. The specimen sequenced was whole blood. The TCR comes from an adult who was a healthcare worker with PCR-confirmed SARS-CoV-2 infection or an uninfected control (not recorded which). The chain has TRBV6-2 or TRBV6-3 and TRBJ2-7; 8 nucleotides match TRBD1. DNA of the CDR3: TGTGCCAGCGGGACAGGAGATGCCTACGAGCAGTACTTC. Translating it yields CASGTGDAYEQYF.